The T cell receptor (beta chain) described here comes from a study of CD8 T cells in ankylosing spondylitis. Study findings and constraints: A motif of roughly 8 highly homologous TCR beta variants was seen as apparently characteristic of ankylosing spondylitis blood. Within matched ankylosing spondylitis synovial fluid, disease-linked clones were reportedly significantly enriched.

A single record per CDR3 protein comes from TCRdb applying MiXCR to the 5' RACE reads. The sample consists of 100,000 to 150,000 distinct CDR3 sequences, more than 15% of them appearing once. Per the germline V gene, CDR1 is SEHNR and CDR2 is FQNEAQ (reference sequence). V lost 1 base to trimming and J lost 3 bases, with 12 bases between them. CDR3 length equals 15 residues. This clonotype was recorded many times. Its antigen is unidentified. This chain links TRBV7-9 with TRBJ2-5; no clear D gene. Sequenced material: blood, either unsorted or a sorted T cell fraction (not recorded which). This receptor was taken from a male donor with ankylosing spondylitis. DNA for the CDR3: TGTGCCAGCAGCTTAGTAAGGGTATCGGAAGAGACCCAGTACTTC. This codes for CASSLVRVSEETQYF.